Listed below are T cell receptor beta chains from one sample, sequenced in a study of CD8 T cells in Susac syndrome. Using its own MiXCR run on the immunoSEQ multiplex PCR reads, TCRdb lists one record per CDR3 protein. The sample contains under 80,000 distinct CDR3 sequences, approximately 94% of which appear only once. Sequencing was performed on CD8+ T cells from PBMCs. The receptor set was obtained from a human donor with multiple sclerosis. CDR3s include the opening cysteine and the closing phenylalanine or tryptophan. D genes are given only for firm matches. The size entry is marked missing in some rows and otherwise reads once, few, many or a size class.

d_call	v_call	clone_size	j_call	cdr3_nt	cdr3_aa
TRBD1	TRBV7-9	once	TRBJ1-2	TGTGCCAGCAGCCCCGACAGGGGAGGCGGCTACACCTTC	CASSPDRGGGYTF
NA	TRBV6-2/TRBV6-3	NA	TRBJ2-7	TGTGCCAGCAGTGGTATCTCCTACGAGCAGTACTTC	CASSGISYEQYF
TRBD2	TRBV25-1	NA	TRBJ2-3	TGTGCCAGCACGGGACTAGCGGGAGTACCAGATACGCAGTATTTT	CASTGLAGVPDTQYF
NA	TRBV9	NA	TRBJ2-3	TGTGCCAGCAGCGTAGGCGGGTCCGGCACAGATACGCAGTATTTT	CASSVGGSGTDTQYF
TRBD2	TRBV6-2/TRBV6-3	NA	TRBJ2-7	TGTGCCAGCAGCCCCGTTCTTGGGGGGGAAGATTGGGCAGGCGACGAGCAGTACTTC	CASSPVLGGEDWAGDEQYF
NA	TRBV9	NA	TRBJ1-1	TGTGCCAGCAGCGTAGTTTGGGCTGAGCCGAATGAAGCTTTCTTT	CASSVVWAEPNEAFF
NA	TRBV12-5	few	TRBJ1-5	TGTGCTAGTGGTTTAAATCAGCCCCAGCATTTT	CASGLNQPQHF
NA	TRBV9	NA	TRBJ2-5	TGTGCCAGCAGCGATAGGCCCCAAGAGACCCAGTACTTC	CASSDRPQETQYF
TRBD1	TRBV7-2	NA	TRBJ2-7	TGTGCCAGCAGCTTAAAAAAGACAGGGTTAGCCTACGAGCAGTACTTC	CASSLKKTGLAYEQYF
NA	TRBV7-6	NA	TRBJ2-6	TGTGCCAGCAGCTTATTATTAGATAGCTCTGGGGCCAACGTCCTGACTTTC	CASSLLLDSSGANVLTF
NA	TRBV27	NA	TRBJ2-1	TGTGCCAGCGGCCACTCCTACAATGAGCAGTTCTTC	CASGHSYNEQFF
TRBD1	TRBV12-3/TRBV12-4	few	TRBJ2-7	TGTGCCAGCAGAACCGGGACAGGGGTCGAGCAGTACTTC	CASRTGTGVEQYF
NA	TRBV29-1	once	TRBJ2-1	TGCAGCGTTGAAGGACAAGGGGGGATGGCGCGTCAAAATGAGCAGTTCTTC	CSVEGQGGMARQNEQFF
TRBD2	TRBV5-6	NA	TRBJ2-5	TGTGCCAGCAGCTTGGACAGCGGGAGAAATAGAGAAGAGACCCAGTACTTC	CASSLDSGRNREETQYF
TRBD2	TRBV14	NA	TRBJ2-7	TGTGCCAGCTCCGAGCGGGAGACAGACGAGCAGTACTTC	CASSERETDEQYF
NA	TRBV29-1	NA	TRBJ2-7	TGCAGCGTTGAAGGCGGTAGCGGTGACGCCGAGCAGTACTTC	CSVEGGSGDAEQYF
NA	TRBV6-5	NA	TRBJ1-5	TGTGCCAGCAGTTACTCGAAGCCAGGGTCCGGTCAGCCCCAGCATTTT	CASSYSKPGSGQPQHF
NA	TRBV25-1	NA	TRBJ1-1	TGTGCCAGCAGTGAGCTCAGGGCCGGGAACACTGAAGCTTTCTTT	CASSELRAGNTEAFF
TRBD1	TRBV7-9	NA	TRBJ1-5	TGTGCCAGCAGCCCGGATCTGACAGGGAATCAGCCCCAGCATTTT	CASSPDLTGNQPQHF
NA	TRBV29-1	NA	TRBJ1-5	TGCAGCGTCCGATCTCAGGGGAATCAGCCCCAGCATTTT	CSVRSQGNQPQHF
NA	TRBV18	NA	TRBJ1-1	TGTGCCAGCTCACCAGAGGGAAGGACTGAAGCTTTCTTT	CASSPEGRTEAFF
NA	TRBV6-2/TRBV6-3	NA	TRBJ2-7	TGTGCCAGCAGTTGGGGGACCGGGGGAGAGCAGTACTTC	CASSWGTGGEQYF
NA	TRBV12-3/TRBV12-4	NA	TRBJ2-1	TGTGCCAGCAGTCTGGACAGCAACTACAATGAGCAGTTCTTC	CASSLDSNYNEQFF
NA	TRBV7-9	NA	TRBJ1-1	TGTGCCAGCAGCTTAGGCTCGGGCGGGAACACTGAAGCTTTCTTT	CASSLGSGGNTEAFF
TRBD2	TRBV11-2	NA	TRBJ2-2	TGTGCCAGCAGCTGGACTAGCGAGTACACCGGGGAGCTGTTTTTT	CASSWTSEYTGELFF
NA	TRBV27	NA	TRBJ2-7	TGTGCCAGCAGTTTAACGGCTAGAGCGGTAGTCTACGAGCAGTACTTC	CASSLTARAVVYEQYF
NA	TRBV9	NA	TRBJ1-3	TGTGCCAGCAGCGCAAACCTTGTTCGGCCAAACACCATATATTTT	CASSANLVRPNTIYF
TRBD1	TRBV30	NA	TRBJ1-6	TGTGCCTGGGAAGGAGGAAGGGGGCGCGAAGGGAGTTCACCCCTCCACTTT	CAWEGGRGREGSSPLHF
NA	TRBV4-1	NA	TRBJ2-7	TGCGCCAGCAGCCAACGGACTAATGACAGGCAGTACTTC	CASSQRTNDRQYF
TRBD2	TRBV10-2	NA	TRBJ2-1	TGCGCCAGCAGTGAGTACGGGGGGGAGCAGTTCTTC	CASSEYGGEQFF
NA	TRBV19	NA	TRBJ2-3	TGTGCCAGTAGTCCTTCCGCCGGGGCTAGCACAGATACGCAGTATTTT	CASSPSAGASTDTQYF
TRBD1	TRBV12-3/TRBV12-4	NA	TRBJ2-1	TGTGCCAGCAGTTTCACGGGACAGGGGCAGTTCTTC	CASSFTGQGQFF
NA	TRBV3-1	NA	TRBJ2-5	TGTGCCAGCAGAAACACCGAATTGGGCGAGGAGACCCAGTACTTC	CASRNTELGEETQYF
NA	TRBV6-2/TRBV6-3	NA	TRBJ2-3	TGTGCCAGCTCTAGGCTAGCCGTCAGCACAGATACGCAGTATTTT	CASSRLAVSTDTQYF
NA	TRBV2	once	TRBJ1-1	TGTGCCAGCAGCAGCGGGGAAGCTTTCTTT	CASSSGEAFF
NA	TRBV6-5	NA	TRBJ2-2	TGTGCCACCCGGAGCGGGGAGCTGTTTTTT	CATRSGELFF
TRBD2	TRBV9	NA	TRBJ2-5	TGTGCCAGCAGCTCCCGGACTAGCGGGAGGGAGACCCAGTACTTC	CASSSRTSGRETQYF